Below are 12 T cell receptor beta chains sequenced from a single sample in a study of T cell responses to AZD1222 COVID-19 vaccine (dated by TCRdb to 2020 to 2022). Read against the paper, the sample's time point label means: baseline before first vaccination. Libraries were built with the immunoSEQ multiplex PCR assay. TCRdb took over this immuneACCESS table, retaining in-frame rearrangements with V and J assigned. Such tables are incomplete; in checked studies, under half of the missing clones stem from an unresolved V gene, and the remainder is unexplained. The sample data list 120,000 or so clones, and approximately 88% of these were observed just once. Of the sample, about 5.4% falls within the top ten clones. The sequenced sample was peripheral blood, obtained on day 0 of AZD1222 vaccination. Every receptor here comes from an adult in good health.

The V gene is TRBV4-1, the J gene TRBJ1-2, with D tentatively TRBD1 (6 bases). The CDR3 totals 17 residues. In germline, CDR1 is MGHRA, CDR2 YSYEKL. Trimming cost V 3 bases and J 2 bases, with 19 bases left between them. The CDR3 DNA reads TGCGCCAGCAGCCACCCTGCGCGGGACACCATAAACTATGGCTACACCTTC. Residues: CASSHPARDTINYGYTF.

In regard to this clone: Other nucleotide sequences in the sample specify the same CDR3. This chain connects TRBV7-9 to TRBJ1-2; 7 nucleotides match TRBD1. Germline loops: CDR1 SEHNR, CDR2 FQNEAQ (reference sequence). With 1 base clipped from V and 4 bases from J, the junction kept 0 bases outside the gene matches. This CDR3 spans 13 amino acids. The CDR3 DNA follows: TGTGCCAGCAGCTTAGGGGACAGCTATGGCTACACCTTC. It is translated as CASSLGDSYGYTF.

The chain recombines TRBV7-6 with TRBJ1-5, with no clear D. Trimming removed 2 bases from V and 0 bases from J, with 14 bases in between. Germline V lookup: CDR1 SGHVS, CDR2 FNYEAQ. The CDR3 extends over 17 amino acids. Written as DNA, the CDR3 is TGTGCCAGCAGCTTAAGGCAGAGGGAGAATAGCAATCAGCCCCAGCATTTT. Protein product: CASSLRQRENSNQPQHF.

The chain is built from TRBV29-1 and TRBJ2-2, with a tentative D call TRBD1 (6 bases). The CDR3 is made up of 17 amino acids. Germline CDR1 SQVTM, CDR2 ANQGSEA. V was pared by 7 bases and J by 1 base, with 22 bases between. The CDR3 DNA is TGCAGCGCTACTTGGGGGCTCTTTTCTAAGAACACCGGGGAGCTGTTTTTT. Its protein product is CSATWGLFSKNTGELFF.

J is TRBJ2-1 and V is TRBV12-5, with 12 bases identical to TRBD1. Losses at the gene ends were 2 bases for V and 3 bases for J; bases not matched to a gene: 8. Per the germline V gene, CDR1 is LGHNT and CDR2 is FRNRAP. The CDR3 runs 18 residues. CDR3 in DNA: TGTGCTAGTGGTTTGTCACCGGGACAGGGGGCCCTCTACAATGAGCAGTTCTTC. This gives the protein CASGLSPGQGALYNEQFF.

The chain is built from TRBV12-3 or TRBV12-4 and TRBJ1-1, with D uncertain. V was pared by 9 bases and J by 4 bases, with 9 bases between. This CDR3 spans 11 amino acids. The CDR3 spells CASGWGTEAFF. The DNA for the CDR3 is TGTGCCAGTGGGTGGGGCACTGAAGCTTTCTTT.

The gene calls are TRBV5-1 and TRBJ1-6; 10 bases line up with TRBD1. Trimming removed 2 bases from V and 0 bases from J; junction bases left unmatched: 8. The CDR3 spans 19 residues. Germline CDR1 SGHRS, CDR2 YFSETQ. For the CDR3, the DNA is TGCGCCAGCAGCTTTTGGGACAGGGGTAACATCTCCTATAATTCACCCCTCCACTTT. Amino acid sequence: CASSFWDRGNISYNSPLHF. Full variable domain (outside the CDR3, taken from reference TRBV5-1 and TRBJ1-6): KAGVTQTPRYLIKTRGQQVTLSCSPISGHRSVSWYQQTPGQGLQFLFEYFSETQRNKGNFPGRFSGRQFSNSRSEMNVSTLELGDSALYLCASSFWDRGNISYNSPLHFGNGTRLTVT.

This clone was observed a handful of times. The CDR3 DNA reads as TGTGCCAGCAGGGCGACAGTTATTAATGAAAAACTGTTTTTT. It translates to CASRATVINEKLFF. The gene calls are TRBV28 and TRBJ1-4, with D perhaps TRBD1 (5 bases). This CDR3 contains 14 residues. Trimming left V 6 bases short and J 4 bases short, with 12 bases between. Germline V gene sequence: CDR1 MDHEN, CDR2 SYDVKM.

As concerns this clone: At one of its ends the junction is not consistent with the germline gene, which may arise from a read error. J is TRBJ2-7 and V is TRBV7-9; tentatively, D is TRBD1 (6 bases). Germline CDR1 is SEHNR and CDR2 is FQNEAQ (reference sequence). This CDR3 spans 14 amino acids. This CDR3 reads CASSLDSSGQGQNF. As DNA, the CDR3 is TGTGCCAGCAGCTTAGATTCCAGTGGTCAGGGGCAGAACTTC.

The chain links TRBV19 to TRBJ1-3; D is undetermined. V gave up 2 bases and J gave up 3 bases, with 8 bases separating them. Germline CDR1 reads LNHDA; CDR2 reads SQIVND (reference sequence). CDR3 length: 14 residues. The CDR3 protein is CASSISGIGNTIYF. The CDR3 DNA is TGTGCCAGTAGTATAAGCGGAATTGGAAACACCATATATTTT.

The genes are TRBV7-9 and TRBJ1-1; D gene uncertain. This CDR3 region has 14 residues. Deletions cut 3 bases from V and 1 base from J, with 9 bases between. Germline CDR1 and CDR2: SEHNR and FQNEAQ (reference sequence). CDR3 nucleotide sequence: TGTGCCAGCAGCTTTGCGGGGAGGAACACTGAAGCTTTCTTT. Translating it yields CASSFAGRNTEAFF.

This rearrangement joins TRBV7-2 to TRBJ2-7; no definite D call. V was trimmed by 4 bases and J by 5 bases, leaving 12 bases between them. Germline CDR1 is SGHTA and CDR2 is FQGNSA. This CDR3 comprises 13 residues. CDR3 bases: TGTGCCAGCAGCTACGGAGACATCCACGAGCAGTACTTC. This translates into CASSYGDIHEQYF.